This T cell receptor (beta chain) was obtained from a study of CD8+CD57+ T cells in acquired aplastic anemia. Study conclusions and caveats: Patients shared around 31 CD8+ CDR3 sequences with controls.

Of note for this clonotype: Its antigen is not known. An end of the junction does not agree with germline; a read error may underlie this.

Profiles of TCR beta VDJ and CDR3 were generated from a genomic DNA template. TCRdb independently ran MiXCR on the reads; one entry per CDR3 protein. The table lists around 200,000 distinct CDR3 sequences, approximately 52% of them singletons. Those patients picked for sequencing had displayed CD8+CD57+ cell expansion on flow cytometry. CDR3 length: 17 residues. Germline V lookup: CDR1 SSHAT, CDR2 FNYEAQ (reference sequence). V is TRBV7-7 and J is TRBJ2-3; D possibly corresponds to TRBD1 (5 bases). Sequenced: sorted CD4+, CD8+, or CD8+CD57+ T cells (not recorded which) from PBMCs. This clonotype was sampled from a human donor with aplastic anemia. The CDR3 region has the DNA TGTGCTAGCAGCTTAGCTGTAGCCTACAGGTTCACAGATACGCAGTATTTT. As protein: CASSLAVAYRFTDTQYF.